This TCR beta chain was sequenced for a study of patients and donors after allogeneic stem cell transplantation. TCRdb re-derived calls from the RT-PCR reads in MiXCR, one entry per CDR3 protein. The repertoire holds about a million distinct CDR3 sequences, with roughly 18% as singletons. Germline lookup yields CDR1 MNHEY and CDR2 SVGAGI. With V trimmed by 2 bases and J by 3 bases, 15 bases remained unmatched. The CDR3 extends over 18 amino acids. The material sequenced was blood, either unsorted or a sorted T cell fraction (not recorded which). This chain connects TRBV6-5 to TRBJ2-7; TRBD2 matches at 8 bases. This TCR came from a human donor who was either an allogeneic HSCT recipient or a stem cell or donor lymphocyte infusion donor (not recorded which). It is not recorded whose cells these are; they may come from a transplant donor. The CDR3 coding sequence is TGTGCCAGCAGTTACACCCGCCCTGGGAGCGGGAGAGGCTACGAGCAGTACTTC. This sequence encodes CASSYTRPGSGRGYEQYF.